Shown below are 29 T cell receptor beta chains from a single sample sequenced in a study of T-cell memory formation after mild COVID-19. TCRdb reprocessed the 5' RACE reads with MiXCR, giving one entry per CDR3 protein. The sample yields 250,000 to 300,000 distinct CDR3 sequences, under 20% seen once. Sequenced: PBMCs or a T cell subset sorted from them (not recorded which). The receptors come from a man between 18 and 35 years old who had mild COVID-19 (a few samples of this study predate the infection). Cell type and time point are not known.

This clonotype was observed a few times. The chain has TRBV7-2 and TRBJ2-4, with 9 bases identical to TRBD2. This CDR3 has 13 residues. The ends lost 2 bases at V and 7 bases at J; junction bases unmatched: 0. Looked up from germline, CDR1 is SGHTA and CDR2 is FQGNSA. The DNA of the CDR3 is TGTGCCAGCAGCTTAACTAGCGGGAACATTCAGTACTTC. It translates to CASSLTSGNIQYF.

Worth noting for this clonotype: A read error may explain this, as a much larger clone is one base away. The chain carries TRBV5-1 and TRBJ2-5; 10 positions agree with TRBD1. V lost 4 bases, J lost 4 bases, and 7 bases stayed unmatched. The germline CDR1 and CDR2 sequences are SGHRS and YFSETQ. This CDR3 has 15 amino acids. The CDR3 protein is CASSVRDRGRETQYF. The DNA for the CDR3 is TGCGCCAGCAGCGTGAGAGACAGGGGGCGAGAGACCCAGTACTTC.

This rearrangement joins TRBV24-1 to TRBJ2-3; D is perhaps TRBD1 (5 bases). The CDR3 contains 13 residues. Trimming took 4 bases from V and 2 from J, leaving 6 bases between them. Germline V gene sequence: CDR1 KGHDR, CDR2 SFDVKD. The CDR3 region is CATSETATDTQYF. The CDR3, as DNA: TGTGCCACCAGTGAGACAGCCACAGATACGCAGTATTTT.

The chain links TRBV4-1 to TRBJ2-3; 7 nucleotides align to TRBD2. Germline V gene data show CDR1 as MGHRA and CDR2 as YSYEKL. With V trimmed by 0 bases and J by 1 base, 7 bases remained unmatched. The CDR3 covers 17 residues. CDR3 sequence: CASSQEVGGGGTDTQYF. The DNA of the CDR3 is TGCGCCAGCAGCCAAGAAGTTGGGGGAGGGGGCACAGATACGCAGTATTTT.

The J gene is TRBJ2-3, the V gene TRBV7-3, with D possibly TRBD1 on 5 matching bases. The CDR3 has 14 amino acids. The germline V and J ends were trimmed by 5 bases and 5 bases, with 14 bases remaining between them. CDR1 SGHTA and CDR2 FQGTGA come from the germline V gene. The CDR3 reads CASSPRQIEDTQYF. The CDR3 DNA reads as TGTGCCAGCAGCCCCAGACAGATTGAAGATACGCAGTATTTT.

The chain combines TRBV20-1 with TRBJ1-5; D possibly corresponds to TRBD1 (5 bases). The V and J ends lost 2 bases and 4 bases respectively, with 12 bases between them. Germline loops: CDR1 DFQATT, CDR2 SNEGSKA (reference sequence). The CDR3 runs 14 residues. This CDR3 is CSARTGPGNQPQHF. In DNA, the CDR3 is TGCAGTGCTAGAACGGGACCGGGAAATCAGCCCCAGCATTTT.

This chain connects TRBV20-1 to TRBJ2-1; 10 bases are shared with TRBD2. The germline gives CDR1 DFQATT, CDR2 SNEGSKA (reference sequence). The CDR3 covers 13 residues. V dropped 4 bases and J dropped 7; count of bases not matched to a gene: 4. The CDR3: CSATSGGVNEQFF. The DNA of the CDR3 is TGCAGTGCTACCAGCGGGGGGGTAAATGAGCAGTTCTTC.

The CDR3 spells CASSLAGDRGRNEQFF. The CDR3 DNA reads as TGTGCCAGCAGCTTAGCAGGGGACAGGGGAAGAAATGAGCAGTTCTTC. The V gene is TRBV7-2, the J gene TRBJ2-1; 10 nucleotides match TRBD1. Germline CDR1 SGHTA, CDR2 FQGNSA. V shed 0 bases and J 7 bases; nucleotides not matched to a gene: 6. The CDR3 contains 16 residues.

This rearrangement joins TRBV7-2 to TRBJ2-7; TRBD1 agrees at 7 bases. This CDR3 contains 13 residues. V was clipped by 5 bases and J by 7 bases; unmatched bases: 8. Germline V gene lookup returns CDR1 SGHTA and CDR2 FQGNSA. The CDR3 region is CASSAGTAREQYV. The CDR3 nucleotides read TGTGCCAGCAGCGCCGGGACAGCTCGGGAGCAGTACGTC.

The gene calls are TRBV6-5 and TRBJ1-2; D call uncertain. With 1 base removed from V and 2 bases from J, the gap between germline ends came to 5 bases. The CDR3 runs to 13 residues. Per germline, CDR1 MNHEY and CDR2 SVGAGI. CDR3 loop: CASSYYGNYGYTF. The CDR3 nucleotides read TGTGCCAGCAGTTACTATGGGAACTATGGCTACACCTTC.

This clonotype was picked up many times. The chain uses TRBV7-6 and TRBJ1-1; no clear D gene. Trimming took 4 bases from V and 11 from J, leaving 20 bases between them. This CDR3 has 14 residues. Germline V CDR1 and CDR2: SGHVS, FNYEAQ. Here the CDR3 DNA reads TGTGCCAGCAGCTCAACCGTCCCTCCTTATTGGGCTTTCTTT. Translation: CASSSTVPPYWAFF.

The V gene is TRBV12-3 or TRBV12-4, the J gene TRBJ2-5; D is uncertain. CDR3 size: 13 residues. Trimming pared 3 bases from V and 3 bases from J, leaving 8 bases between. The CDR3 nucleotides read TGTGCCAGCAGTTTTCATGGGGAAGAGACCCAGTACTTC. Amino acids: CASSFHGEETQYF.

This clonotype was observed a few times. Here the CDR3 reads CASSPSRRTSGGSEQFF. Here the CDR3 DNA reads TGCGCCAGCAGCCCTTCTCGAAGGACTAGCGGGGGATCTGAGCAGTTCTTC. The chain recombines TRBV4-1 with TRBJ2-1; 13 nucleotides line up with TRBD2. Per the germline V gene, CDR1 is MGHRA and CDR2 is YSYEKL. The CDR3 totals 17 residues. V shed 4 bases, J shed 9 bases, and the junction held 12 bases outside the gene matches.

Many counts were recorded for this clonotype. The rearrangement links TRBV7-3 to TRBJ1-1; D is ambiguous. V lost 2 bases to trimming and J lost 1 base, with 5 bases between them. This CDR3 is 13 amino acids long. Germline CDR1 and CDR2: SGHTA and FQGTGA. This CDR3 reads CASSLSRNTEAFF. The CDR3 nucleotides are TGTGCCAGCAGCTTATCCCGGAACACTGAAGCTTTCTTT.

The chain joins TRBV11-1 to TRBJ2-7; TRBD1 agrees at 7 bases. The CDR3 totals 15 residues. Germline CDR1 SGHAT, CDR2 FQDESV (reference sequence). The J segment lost 3 bases and the V segment lost 2 bases, leaving 7 bases of the junction unmatched. In DNA, the CDR3 is TGTGCCAGCAGCTTATTTCGGGACAGATACTACGAGCAGTACTTC. It specifies CASSLFRDRYYEQYF.

J is TRBJ1-1 and V is TRBV12-3 or TRBV12-4; D is unclear. This CDR3 region has 14 residues. The ends were cut back, 0 bases at V and 4 bases at J, with 9 bases in the middle. The CDR3 DNA reads TGTGCCAGCAGTTTAGCGCGGGTGGGCACTGAAGCTTTCTTT. Its protein product is CASSLARVGTEAFF.

V is TRBV18 and J is TRBJ2-5, with 9 bases fitting TRBD1. This CDR3 spans 14 amino acids. The V segment lost 3 bases and the J segment 5 bases; nucleotides outside the gene matches: 4. Germline V lookup: CDR1 KGHSH, CDR2 LQKENI. The CDR3 DNA reads as TGTGCCAGCTCACCGACAGGGGGGGAGGAGACCCAGTACTTC. This gives the protein CASSPTGGEETQYF.

This clonotype has only a few counts. The CDR3 loop is CASSKKGTEAFF. CDR3 nucleotides: TGCGCCAGCAGTAAAAAGGGTACTGAAGCTTTCTTT. The chain links TRBV5-1 to TRBJ1-1; no clear D gene. V was pared by 5 bases and J by 5 bases, with 10 bases between. The CDR3 has 12 amino acids. Looked up from germline, CDR1 is SGHRS and CDR2 is YFSETQ.

The rearrangement joins TRBV19 to TRBJ2-1; D uncertain. CDR3 length equals 15 residues. In germline, CDR1 is LNHDA, CDR2 SQIVND (reference sequence). V was shortened by 4 bases and J by 8 bases, with 18 bases between the two germline ends. For the CDR3, the DNA is TGTGCCAGTAGTACACCGGCCGGAATAGCTTATGAGCAGTTCTTC. This sequence encodes CASSTPAGIAYEQFF.

V and J are TRBV27 and TRBJ2-7; D not resolved. Trimming took 8 bases from V and 3 from J, leaving 14 bases between them. The germline CDR1 and CDR2 sequences are MNHEY and SMNVEV (reference sequence). The CDR3 is 13 amino acids. The CDR3 nucleotides read TGTGCCAGCGGACCCGGAATAGGCTACGAGCAGTACGTC. It codes for CASGPGIGYEQYV.

There are a few counts of this clonotype. V usage is TRBV7-8 and J usage is TRBJ2-1; D gene unclear. Germline CDR1 is SGHVS and CDR2 is FQNEAQ. The CDR3 length is 13 residues. Trimming stripped 3 bases from V and 4 bases from J, with 7 bases between. The DNA for the CDR3 is TGTGCCAGCAGCTTTGGAATATACAATGAGCAGTTCTTC. Amino acid sequence: CASSFGIYNEQFF.

This clonotype was detected a few times. This rearrangement joins TRBV27 to TRBJ1-1; D gene uncertain. CDR1 and CDR2 from the germline V gene are MNHEY and SMNVEV (reference sequence). This CDR3 is 13 amino acids long. Trimming stripped 2 bases from V and 11 bases from J, with 15 bases between. The CDR3 sequence is CASSLRSGSRAFF. DNA of the CDR3: TGTGCCAGCAGTTTACGCAGCGGTTCGAGGGCTTTCTTT.

This clonotype was recorded many times. The chain carries TRBV15 and TRBJ2-5, with TRBD2 matching 10 bases. The CDR3 is 16 residues long. CDR1 LNHNV and CDR2 YYDKDF come from the germline V gene (reference sequence). Losses at the gene ends were 4 bases for V and 0 bases for J; bases not matched to a gene: 5. CDR3 DNA: TGTGCCACCAGCATGGAACTAGCGGGGTACCAAGAGACCCAGTACTTC. Protein product: CATSMELAGYQETQYF.

This chain connects TRBV6-1 to TRBJ1-5; D gene ambiguous. The CDR3 spans 14 residues. V shed 1 base and J shed 6 bases, with 10 bases lying between them. Germline lookup yields CDR1 MNHNS and CDR2 SASEGT. In DNA, the CDR3 is TGTGCCAGCAGTGAAGGGTCAGAGGGTCAGCCCCAGCATTTT. This gives the protein CASSEGSEGQPQHF.

This chain joins TRBV20-1 and TRBJ2-7; no definite D call. In germline, CDR1 is DFQATT, CDR2 SNEGSKA (reference sequence). Trimming took 0 bases from V and 4 from J, leaving 10 bases between them. The CDR3 spans 13 residues. The chain's CDR3 is CSAREGFGYEQYF. Written as DNA, the CDR3 is TGCAGTGCTAGAGAAGGATTTGGTTACGAGCAGTACTTC.

The chain employs TRBV7-9 and TRBJ2-3; TRBD1 is a possible D gene (5 bases). Trimming took 4 bases from V and 5 from J, leaving 7 bases between them. The CDR3 is 12 amino acids. Germline values: CDR1 SEHNR, CDR2 FQNEAQ (reference sequence). CDR3 protein: CASSSGKDTQYF. CDR3 in DNA: TGTGCCAGCAGCTCAGGGAAAGATACGCAGTATTTT.

This clonotype occurred a few times. The chain combines TRBV20-1 with TRBJ1-6, with TRBD1 matching 8 bases. CDR1 is DFQATT and CDR2 is SNEGSKA in the germline V gene (reference sequence). The CDR3 contains 14 residues. After removal of 5 bases from V and 7 bases from J, the junction contained 7 bases not matched to a gene. CDR3: CSAPLRTGNSPLHF. The DNA of the CDR3 is TGCAGTGCTCCCCTCCGGACAGGGAATTCACCCCTCCACTTT.

This clonotype showed up just a few times. This chain joins TRBV5-1 and TRBJ1-1, with a tentative D call TRBD1 (6 bases). Germline V CDR1 and CDR2: SGHRS, YFSETQ. The germline V and J ends were trimmed by 6 bases and 3 bases, with 18 bases remaining between them. The CDR3 runs to 15 residues. Here the CDR3 reads CASNVGGAGDTEAFF. DNA for the CDR3: TGCGCCAGCAACGTCGGGGGAGCAGGGGACACTGAAGCTTTCTTT.

The chain carries TRBV11-2 and TRBJ2-3, with D possibly TRBD1 on 6 matching bases. V lost 10 bases, J lost 2 bases, and 13 bases lay in between. Germline V CDR1 and CDR2: SGHAT, FQNNGV. This CDR3 has 13 amino acids. CDR3: CATRDTLTDTQYF. CDR3 bases: TGTGCCACCCGGGACACACTCACAGATACGCAGTATTTT.